This paragraph reports one TCR beta chain. The sample is drawn from a study of blood T cell repertoires in COVID-19. On the study more broadly: Sites across the United States, Italy and Spain contributed samples from acute and convalescent COVID-19.

V lost 6 bases and J 3 bases, leaving 10 bases between the germline ends. Germline CDR1 SGHRS, CDR2 YFSETQ. This CDR3 has 14 amino acids. The assay was immunoSEQ multiplex PCR, and TCRdb's table has in-frame clones only and misses some. The data show approximately 28,000 clones, about 84% seen once. Sequencing was performed on peripheral blood. This clonotype was sampled from a woman aged 60-75 years with acute or convalescent COVID-19. The V call is TRBV5-1, the J call TRBJ1-6; no definite D call. The CDR3 loop is CASKREGYNSPLHF. In nucleotides, the CDR3 is TGCGCCAGCAAGAGGGAGGGCTATAATTCACCCCTCCACTTT.